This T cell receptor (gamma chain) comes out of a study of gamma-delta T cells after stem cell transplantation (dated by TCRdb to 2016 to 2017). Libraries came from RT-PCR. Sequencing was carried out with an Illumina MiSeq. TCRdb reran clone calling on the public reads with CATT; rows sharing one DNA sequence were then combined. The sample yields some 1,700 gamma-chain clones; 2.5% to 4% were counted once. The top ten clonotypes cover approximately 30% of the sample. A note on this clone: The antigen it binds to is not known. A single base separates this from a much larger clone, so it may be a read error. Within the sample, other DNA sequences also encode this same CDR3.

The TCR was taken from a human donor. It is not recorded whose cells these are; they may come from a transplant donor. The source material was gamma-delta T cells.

The sequence in DNA is TGTGCCTTGTGGGAGGTGCTTAGTTATAAGAAACTCTTC. Its product reads: CALWEVLSYKKLF. The rearranged chain carries TRGV9 and TRGJ1 or TRGJ2. From the germline V gene (reference sequence), CDR1 is GITISATS and CDR2 is ISYDGTV. From its cysteine to its phenylalanine, the CDR3 spans 13 amino acids. CDR3 DNA only is kept here, 39 bases in frame from base 1.